This T cell receptor (beta chain) derives from a study of human T cells and chemical hapten exposure. Study at large: Throughout the roughly 24-week study, diphenylcyclopropenone was applied weekly to the patients' scalps. Small volume differences among pooled libraries mainly caused per-sample TCR yield variation.

Regarding time point: patch test 1, 2 weeks after DPC sensitization. Treatment given: therapeutic diphenylcyclopropenone sensitization with weekly scalp DPC. The study enrolled 18 to 70-year-old alopecia patients suitable for DPC. Original data processing: Sequenced samples showed a median of 95,638 TCRs each, with counts running from around 24,000 to 710,000. One entry per CDR3 protein, called by TCRdb with MiXCR from the RACE reads. The V and J calls shown here were made by TCRdb, not taken from the authors' results. The repertoire holds 180,000 or so distinct CDR3 sequences, with around 24% as singletons. The CDR3 length is 14 residues. V dropped 7 bases and J dropped 6 bases, with 19 bases sitting between them. The germline CDR1 and CDR2 sequences are SQVTM and ANQGSEA. There are a few counts of this clonotype.

The V gene is TRBV29-1, the J gene TRBJ2-1, with D perhaps being TRBD1 or TRBD2 (5 bases each). This TCR came from a woman between 50 and 59 years old with alopecia areata. Some clones in this sample may be carry-over from other donors' samples. This specimen was whole blood, taken in connection with sensitization to the hapten diphenylcyclopropenone (DPC). CDR3 protein: CSGRLLGVRNEQFF. DNA of the CDR3: TGCAGCGGACGGTTGTTGGGGGTCCGCAATGAGCAGTTCTTC.